This entry concerns a single T cell receptor beta chain. The V end was cut by 4 bases, the J end by 7 bases, with 16 bases between. This CDR3 comprises 13 residues. Germline V CDR1 and CDR2: SQVTM, ANQGSEA. Under the authors' procedure: Reference gene primer amplification gave nucleated cell count estimates. Here immunoSEQ multiplex PCR was the method, and the copy in TCRdb shows in-frame clones only, minus some. V and J calls and clone size are given by that table; D and trimming were obtained from the DNA. This sample has 250,000 or so clones, with roughly 81% found just once. These data are taken from a study of blood T cell repertoires in COVID-19. Across the whole study: Sources were T cells, B-cell-depleted T cells, or PBMCs; the material itself was cDNA or gDNA.

Residents of 24 US areas, aged about 18 to 95 years, made up the participants. Sequenced: PBMCs or T cells enriched from blood (not recorded which). This TCR derives from a woman aged 50 to 60 who had been exposed to COVID-19. This chain joins TRBV29-1 and TRBJ1-2; maybe TRBD1 (5 bases). The CDR3 here is CSVATAFLGGYTF. In DNA, the CDR3 is TGCAGCGTTGCGACAGCTTTCCTCGGTGGCTACACCTTC.